This entry lists 18 T cell receptor beta chains sequenced from one sample in a study of blood T cell repertoires in COVID-19 (TCRdb year 2020). Libraries were prepared through the immunoSEQ multiplex PCR assay. In TCRdb, the immuneACCESS table is reduced to in-frame sequences with V and J assigned. These tables do not hold every clone; where another copy was compared, an unresolved V gene accounts for under half, and the others remain unexplained. In all, the sample holds fewer than 350,000 clones, and around 90% of those were seen once. More than 6% of the sample goes to the ten largest clones. Sequencing was performed on peripheral blood. These receptors all stem from a woman aged 25 to 39 with COVID-19, enrolled during active disease.

This sequence joins TRBV5-1 and TRBJ2-1; 10 nucleotides match TRBD2. V was clipped by 2 bases and J by 0 bases; unmatched bases: 17. Per germline, CDR1 SGHRS and CDR2 YFSETQ. The CDR3 runs to 21 residues. In DNA, the CDR3 is TGCGCCAGCAGCTTTCCGGGACTAGCGAGAACCACCACGAGCTCCTACAATGAGCAGTTCTTC. This gives the protein CASSFPGLARTTTSSYNEQFF.

The CDR3 sequence is CASSTEQGEDTFYGYTF. CDR3 in DNA: TGTGCCAGCAGCACTGAACAGGGGGAGGATACCTTCTATGGCTACACCTTC. The chain recombines TRBV5-6 with TRBJ1-2; 8 nucleotides line up with TRBD1. Germline V CDR1 and CDR2: SGHDT, YYEEEE. V shed 4 bases, J shed 4 bases, and the junction held 15 bases outside the gene matches. This CDR3 has 17 residues.

In its sample, this clone was seen once. This chain links TRBV27 with TRBJ1-6; D perhaps matches TRBD1 (6 bases). Trimming pared 5 bases from V and 0 bases from J, leaving 14 bases between. This CDR3 has 17 residues. The germline V gene encodes CDR1 MNHEY and CDR2 SMNVEV (reference sequence). DNA for the CDR3: TGTGCCAGCAGTGCTGGACAGTTAAGCTCCTATAATTCACCCCTCCACTTT. This encodes CASSAGQLSSYNSPLHF.

The rearrangement links TRBV7-9 to TRBJ2-7; D remains ambiguous. Trimming cost V 1 base and J 2 bases, with 9 bases left between them. This CDR3 spans 14 amino acids. In germline, CDR1 is SEHNR, CDR2 FQNEAQ (reference sequence). Written as DNA, the CDR3 is TGTGCCAGCAGCTTAGTTGGCCAGACCTACGAGCAGTACTTC. As protein: CASSLVGQTYEQYF.

This chain links TRBV28 with TRBJ2-7; D is uncertain. Trimming shortened V by 2 bases and J by 6 bases, and 8 bases separated the two germline ends. Germline V gene data show CDR1 as MDHEN and CDR2 as SYDVKM. The CDR3 sequence is 12 residues long. DNA for the CDR3: TGTGCCAGCAGTTTAGCCCCCAGCGAGCAGTACTTC. As protein: CASSLAPSEQYF.

J is TRBJ1-6 and V is TRBV4-1; perhaps TRBD1 as D (6 bases). CDR1 and CDR2 from the germline V gene are MGHRA and YSYEKL. Trimming cost V 2 bases and J 5 bases, with 10 bases left between them. This CDR3 contains 15 residues. The CDR3 sequence is CASSQKDRNNSPLHF. CDR3 DNA sequence: TGCGCCAGCAGCCAAAAGGACAGAAATAATTCACCCCTCCACTTT.

The chain combines TRBV3-1 (or the pseudogene TRBV3-2) with TRBJ2-3; 14 nucleotides agree with TRBD2. The CDR3 has 16 amino acids. J was trimmed by 3 bases and V by 2 bases; bases with no gene match: 1. The germline V gene has CDR1 LGHDT and CDR2 YNNKEL (reference sequence). CDR3 nucleotides: TGTGCCAGCAGCCAACGACTAGCGGGAGGGACAGATACGCAGTATTTT. This codes for CASSQRLAGGTDTQYF.

This clone was seen just once. The genes are TRBV5-1 and TRBJ2-7; TRBD2 matches at 9 bases. V lost 4 bases and J lost 3; bases outside the gene matches: 11. This CDR3 spans 16 amino acids. Germline CDR1 and CDR2: SGHRS and YFSETQ. In DNA, the CDR3 is TGCGCCAGCAGCCACCAGGCGGGAGGGATTAACTACGAGCAGTACTTC. Protein product: CASSHQAGGINYEQYF.

This clone turned up a few times. The rearrangement uses TRBV29-1 and TRBJ1-5; TRBD1 matches at 10 bases. Germline V gives CDR1 SQVTM, CDR2 ANQGSEA. V gave up 7 bases and J gave up 9 bases; unmatched junction bases: 6. The CDR3 has 12 amino acids. Here the CDR3 reads CSAMTGGGPQHF. CDR3 in DNA: TGCAGCGCAATGACAGGGGGCGGGCCCCAGCATTTT. Complete variable domain (other parts from reference TRBV29-1 and TRBJ1-5): SAVISQKPSRDICQRGTSLTIQCQVDSQVTMMFWYRQQPGQSLTLIATANQGSEATYESGFVIDKFPISRPNLTFSTLTVSNMSPEDSSIYLCSAMTGGGPQHFGDGTRLSIL.

This clone came up a few times. The rearrangement links TRBV4-1 to TRBJ2-7, with D tentatively TRBD1 (5 bases). V lost 4 bases and J 5 bases, leaving 12 bases between the germline ends. This CDR3 has 13 amino acids. CDR1 and CDR2 (germline): MGHRA, YSYEKL. This CDR3 is CASSLEGVNEQYF. In nucleotides, the CDR3 is TGCGCCAGCAGCCTTGAAGGGGTGAACGAGCAGTACTTC.

This chain links TRBV7-9 with TRBJ2-2; TRBD1 agrees at 8 bases. V lost 0 bases and J lost 6; bases outside the gene matches: 6. Germline loops: CDR1 SEHNR, CDR2 FQNEAQ (reference sequence). The CDR3 contains 16 residues. CDR3: CASSLAPGGFAGELFF. The CDR3 bases are TGTGCCAGCAGCTTAGCCCCAGGGGGCTTCGCCGGGGAGCTGTTTTTT.

The V and J genes are TRBV2 and TRBJ1-5, with D tentatively TRBD1 (6 bases). The CDR3 totals 15 residues. Germline V gene data show CDR1 as SNHLY and CDR2 as FYNNEI. The ends were cut back, 7 bases at V and 5 bases at J, with 18 bases in the middle. The CDR3 nucleotides are TGTGCCAGCACCCCGACAGGCCGCCCCGATCAGCCCCAGCATTTT. It encodes CASTPTGRPDQPQHF. The variable domain in full, completed from reference TRBV2 and TRBJ1-5, reads EPEVTQTPSHQVTQMGQEVILRCVPISNHLYFYWYRQILGQKVEFLVSFYNNEISEKSEIFDDQFSVERPDGSNFTLKIRSTKLEDSAMYFCASTPTGRPDQPQHFGDGTRLSIL.

The V gene is TRBV4-3, the J gene TRBJ2-5; D may be TRBD2 (5 bases). Germline CDR1 and CDR2: LGHNA and YSLEER. The CDR3 extends over 18 amino acids. Trimming removed 1 base at V and 2 bases at J, with 20 bases between. CDR3 protein: CASSQAARGSERQETQYF. In DNA form, the CDR3 reads TGCGCCAGCAGCCAAGCAGCCCGCGGGTCTGAGCGTCAAGAGACCCAGTACTTC.

CDR3 protein: CASSYVGQGETQYF. The CDR3 DNA follows: TGTGCCAGCAGTTACGTGGGTCAGGGAGAGACCCAGTACTTC. The V and J genes are TRBV6-5 and TRBJ2-5, with D possibly TRBD1 on 5 matching bases. Germline CDR1 MNHEY, CDR2 SVGAGI. CDR3 size: 14 residues. V lost 2 bases, J lost 4 bases, and 11 bases lay in between.

The chain has TRBV10-1 and TRBJ2-2; 7 positions match TRBD2. The germline gives CDR1 WNHNN, CDR2 SYGVQD (reference sequence). The CDR3 spans 16 residues. The trim removed 5 bases at V and 0 bases at J, leaving 6 bases unmatched. The CDR3 DNA follows: TGCGCCAGCAGTCGGAGCGGGGCAGCGAACACCGGGGAGCTGTTTTTT. Residues: CASSRSGAANTGELFF.

This chain links TRBV2 with TRBJ2-1; TRBD2 agrees at 7 bases. Germline loops: CDR1 SNHLY, CDR2 FYNNEI. V trimming: 5 bases; J trimming: 9 bases; junction bases outside the gene matches: 4. The CDR3 covers 12 residues. As DNA, the CDR3 is TGTGCCAGCAGTCCAATAGCGGGTGAGCAGTTCTTC. It encodes CASSPIAGEQFF.

This chain uses TRBV6-6 with TRBJ1-2; unclear D gene. CDR3 length: 16 amino acids. Trimming left V 0 bases short and J 1 base short, with 12 bases between. Germline V gene data show CDR1 as MNHNY and CDR2 as SVGAGI (reference sequence). The CDR3 coding sequence is TGTGCCAGCAGTTACTCACCCCTAACCTATAACTATGGCTACACCTTC. This gives the protein CASSYSPLTYNYGYTF.

CDR3 nucleotides: TGTGCCAGCACCATTACCAGGGGCCAGACCGGGGAGCTGTTTTTT. Amino acids: CASTITRGQTGELFF. The chain joins TRBV6-5 to TRBJ2-2, with D maybe TRBD1 (6 bases). CDR1 and CDR2 (germline): MNHEY, SVGAGI. This CDR3 comprises 15 residues. The germline V and J ends were trimmed by 7 bases and 5 bases, with 17 bases remaining between them.